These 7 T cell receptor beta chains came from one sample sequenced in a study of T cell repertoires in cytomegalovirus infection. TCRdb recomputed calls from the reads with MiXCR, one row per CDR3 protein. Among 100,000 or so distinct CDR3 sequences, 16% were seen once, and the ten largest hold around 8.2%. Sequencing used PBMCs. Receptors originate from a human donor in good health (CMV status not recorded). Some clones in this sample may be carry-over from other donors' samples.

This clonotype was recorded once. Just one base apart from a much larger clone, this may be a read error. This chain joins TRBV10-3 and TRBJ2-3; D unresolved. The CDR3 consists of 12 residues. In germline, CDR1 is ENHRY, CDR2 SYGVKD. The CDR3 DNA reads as TGTGTCATCAGTACTAGCACAGATACGCAGTATTTT. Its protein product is CVISTSTDTQYF.

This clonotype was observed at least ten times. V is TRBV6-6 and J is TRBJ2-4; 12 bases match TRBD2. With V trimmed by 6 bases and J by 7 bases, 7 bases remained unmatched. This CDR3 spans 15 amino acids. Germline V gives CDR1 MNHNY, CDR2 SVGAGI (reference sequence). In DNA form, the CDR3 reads TGTGCCAGCAGGCCAGGACTAGCGGGGCGGAACATTCAGTACTTC. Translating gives CASRPGLAGRNIQYF.

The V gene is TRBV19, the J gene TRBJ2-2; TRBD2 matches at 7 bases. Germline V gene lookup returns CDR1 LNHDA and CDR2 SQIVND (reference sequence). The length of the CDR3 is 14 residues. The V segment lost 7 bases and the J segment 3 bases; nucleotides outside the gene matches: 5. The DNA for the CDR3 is TGTGCCAGTATCTCGCGGGGGTACACCGGGGAGCTGTTTTTT. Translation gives CASISRGYTGELFF.

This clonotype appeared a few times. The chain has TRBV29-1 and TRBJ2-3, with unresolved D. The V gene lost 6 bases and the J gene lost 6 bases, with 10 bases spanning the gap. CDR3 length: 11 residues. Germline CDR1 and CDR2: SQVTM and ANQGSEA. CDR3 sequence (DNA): TGCAGCGTCTCCCACTTGGATACGCAGTATTTT. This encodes CSVSHLDTQYF.

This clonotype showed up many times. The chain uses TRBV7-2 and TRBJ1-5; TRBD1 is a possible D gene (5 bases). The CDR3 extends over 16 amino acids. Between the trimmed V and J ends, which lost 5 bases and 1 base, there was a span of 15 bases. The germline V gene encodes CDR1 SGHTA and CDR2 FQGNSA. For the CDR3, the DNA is TGTGCCAGCAGCAAAGACGGGGGTAACAGCAATCAGCCCCAGCATTTT. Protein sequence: CASSKDGGNSNQPQHF. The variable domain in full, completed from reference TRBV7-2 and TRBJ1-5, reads GAGVSQSPSNKVTEKGKDVELRCDPISGHTALYWYRQSLGQGLEFLIYFQGNSAPDKSGLPSDRFSAERTGGSVSTLTIQRTQQEDSAVYLCASSKDGGNSNQPQHFGDGTRLSIL.

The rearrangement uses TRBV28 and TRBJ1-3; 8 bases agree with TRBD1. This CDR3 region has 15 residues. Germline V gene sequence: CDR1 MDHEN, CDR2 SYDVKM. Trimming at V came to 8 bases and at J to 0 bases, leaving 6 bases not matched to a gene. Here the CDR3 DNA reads TGTGCCAGCGTCGACAGGGGAGCCTCTGGAAACACCATATATTTT. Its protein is CASVDRGASGNTIYF.

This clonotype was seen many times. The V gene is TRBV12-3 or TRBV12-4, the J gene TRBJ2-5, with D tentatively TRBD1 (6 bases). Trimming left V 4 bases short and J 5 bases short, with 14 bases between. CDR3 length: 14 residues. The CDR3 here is CASSYHGQGETQYF. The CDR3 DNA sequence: TGTGCCAGCAGTTACCATGGGCAGGGGGAGACCCAGTACTTC.